Listed here are 9 T cell receptor beta chains from one sample, sequenced in a study of response to subunit inactivated influenza vaccine. From the RT-PCR reads, TCRdb called clonotypes with MiXCR, one entry per CDR3 protein. The sample has more than 450,000 distinct CDR3 sequences, less than 10% seen once. The sequencing used PBMCs from blood, collected 23 months after vaccination. Receptor source: a man aged 50 to 69 who received an inactivated influenza vaccine.

There are many counts of this clonotype. This chain connects TRBV4-1 to TRBJ1-2; the D is unclear. Trimming left V 0 bases short and J 0 bases short, with 5 bases between. Germline CDR1 MGHRA, CDR2 YSYEKL. The CDR3 is 14 residues long. The CDR3 DNA sequence: TGCGCCAGCAGCCAAGACACAGCTAACTATGGCTACACCTTC. This translates into CASSQDTANYGYTF.

This clonotype was detected many times. The V gene is TRBV12-3 or TRBV12-4, the J gene TRBJ2-4; 7 bases map to TRBD1. The CDR3 sequence is 15 residues long. V trimming: 6 bases; J trimming: 1 base; junction bases outside the gene matches: 6. This chain's CDR3 is CASSVSTGAKNIQYF. Written as DNA, the CDR3 is TGTGCCAGCAGCGTGTCGACAGGGGCCAAAAACATTCAGTACTTC.

This clonotype came up a few times. The genes are TRBV4-3 and TRBJ1-2; 8 positions agree with TRBD1. From germline, CDR1 is LGHNA and CDR2 YSLEER. This CDR3 has 15 amino acids. The junction had 5 bases not matched to a gene; V was cut back by 3 bases and J by 2 bases. CDR3 coding DNA: TGCGCCAGCAGCCAGGGAAGACAGGGGAACTATGGCTACACCTTC. Amino acid sequence: CASSQGRQGNYGYTF.

The table lists this clonotype with a few counts. Here the CDR3 DNA reads TGCGCCAGCAGTGAGTCGGTAACAGGGAACATTCAGTACTTC. It translates to CASSESVTGNIQYF. The chain uses TRBV10-2 and TRBJ2-4; D is perhaps TRBD1 (6 bases). Germline CDR1 is WSHSY and CDR2 is SAAADI. The length of the CDR3 is 14 residues. V lost 0 bases and J lost 7, with 10 bases in between.

In this sample, this clonotype turned up a few times. The DNA for the CDR3 is TGCGCCAGCAGCTTGGGCGGGAGGCCCTCCTACAATGAGCAGTTCTTC. Translated: CASSLGGRPSYNEQFF. The V gene is TRBV5-1, the J gene TRBJ2-1, with 8 bases that match TRBD2. The CDR3 spans 16 residues. Germline V CDR1 and CDR2: SGHRS, YFSETQ. The V gene end was trimmed by 0 bases and the J gene end by 0 bases; junction bases not matched to a gene: 2.

This clonotype has only a few counts. The chain couples TRBV20-1 to TRBJ2-7; no firm D call. CDR3 length equals 12 residues. Trimming cost V 3 bases and J 6 bases, with 12 bases left between them. Germline V gene data show CDR1 as DFQATT and CDR2 as SNEGSKA (reference sequence). The CDR3: CSASIVAGEQYF. The CDR3 region has the DNA TGCAGTGCTAGTATCGTCGCCGGCGAGCAGTACTTC.

This clonotype was found a few times. The chain uses TRBV29-1 and TRBJ1-1; TRBD1 matches 9 bases. Germline V gives CDR1 SQVTM, CDR2 ANQGSEA. Trimming removed 6 bases from V and 6 bases from J; junction bases left unmatched: 8. The CDR3 sequence is 13 residues long. This chain's CDR3 is CSVTTGGGSEAFF. In DNA, the CDR3 is TGCAGCGTGACGACAGGGGGTGGATCTGAAGCTTTCTTT.

The V and J genes are TRBV12-3 or TRBV12-4 and TRBJ1-1; D is possibly TRBD1 (5 bases). This CDR3 is 13 amino acids long. V dropped 5 bases and J dropped 7 bases, with 14 bases sitting between them. CDR3 sequence reads: CASSPQAWGEAFF. The CDR3 nucleotides read TGTGCCAGCAGTCCACAGGCGTGGGGTGAAGCTTTCTTT.

Only a few counts were recorded for this clonotype. The V call is TRBV4-2, the J call TRBJ2-3; D not certain. The CDR3 has 13 residues. CDR1 and CDR2 from the germline V gene are LGHNA and YNFKEQ. V lost 0 bases and J lost 5, with 6 bases in between. In nucleotides, the CDR3 is TGTGCCAGCAGCCAAGAGGGGATAGATACGCAGTATTTT. Its protein product is CASSQEGIDTQYF.